This T cell receptor beta chain was profiled in a study of shared clonotypes between healthy human individuals. The method was immunoSEQ multiplex PCR; TCRdb's version includes in-frame clones alone and lacks a portion of them. The profile covers around 430,000 clones, with roughly 77% appearing a single time and 13% taken by the ten largest. On this clone itself: Antigen: not known.

Overall study results and limits: Investigators expected sequencing depth to affect clonotype sharing among donors.

V gave up 2 bases and J gave up 0 bases, with 11 bases separating them. The CDR3 is 16 amino acids. Germline CDR1 is MDHEN and CDR2 is SYDVKM. The receptor's source is a woman between 40 and 55 years old in good health. Some clones in this sample may be carry-over from other donors' samples. The rearrangement uses TRBV28 and TRBJ2-1; D not certain. Sequencing input: PBMCs. CDR3 residues: CASSLVAATSYNEQFF. The CDR3, as DNA: TGTGCCAGCAGTTTAGTGGCCGCAACCTCCTACAATGAGCAGTTCTTC. Full variable domain (remainder filled in from reference TRBV28 and TRBJ2-1): DVKVTQSSRYLVKRTGEKVFLECVQDMDHENMFWYRQDPGLGLRLIYFSYDVKMKEKGDIPEGYSVSREKKERFSLILESASTNQTSMYLCASSLVAATSYNEQFFGPGTRLTVL.